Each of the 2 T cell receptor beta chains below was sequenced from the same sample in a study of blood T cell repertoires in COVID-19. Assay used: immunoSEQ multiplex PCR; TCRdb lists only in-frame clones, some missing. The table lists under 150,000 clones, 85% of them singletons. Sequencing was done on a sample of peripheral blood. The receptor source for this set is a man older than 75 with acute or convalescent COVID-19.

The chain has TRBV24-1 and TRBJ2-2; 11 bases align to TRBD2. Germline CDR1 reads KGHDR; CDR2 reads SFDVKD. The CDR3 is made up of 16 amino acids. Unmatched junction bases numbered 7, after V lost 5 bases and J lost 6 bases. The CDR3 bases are TGTGCCACCAGTGGCCTAGCGGGAGGAAGCGCCGGGGAGCTGTTTTTT. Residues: CATSGLAGGSAGELFF.

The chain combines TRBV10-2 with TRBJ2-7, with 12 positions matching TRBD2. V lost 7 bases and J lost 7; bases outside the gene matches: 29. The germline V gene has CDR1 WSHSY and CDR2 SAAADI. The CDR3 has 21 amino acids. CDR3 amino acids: CASTQQGWELAGGSPLGEQYF. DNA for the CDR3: TGCGCCAGCACCCAACAGGGTTGGGAACTAGCGGGGGGCTCGCCCTTGGGGGAGCAGTACTTC.